This passage covers 23 T cell receptor beta chains from one sample sequenced in a study of blood T cell repertoires in COVID-19. The table came from immunoSEQ multiplex PCR; TCRdb's copy has only in-frame clones and leaves some out. The table has about 300,000 clones, 88% seen once. Specimen: peripheral blood. The receptors here all came from a woman in her twenties or thirties with COVID-19, enrolled during active disease.

This clone was picked up one time. The chain is built from TRBV13 and TRBJ1-2; no clear D. CDR1 and CDR2 from the germline V gene are PRHDT and FYEKMQ (reference sequence). The CDR3 has 13 residues. The V end lost 5 bases, the J end lost 8 bases, and 15 bases lay between the germline ends. The CDR3 sequence: CASSPGGFPGYTF. CDR3 bases: TGTGCCAGCAGCCCCGGAGGATTTCCAGGCTACACCTTC.

This rearrangement joins TRBV9 to TRBJ2-1, with D possibly being TRBD2 (5 bases). Germline loops: CDR1 SGDLS, CDR2 YYNGEE. This CDR3 has 14 residues. The V and J ends lost 4 bases and 5 bases respectively, with 13 bases between them. CDR3 amino acids: CASSPPDGDNEQFF. DNA of the CDR3: TGTGCCAGCAGCCCCCCGGACGGGGACAATGAGCAGTTCTTC.

The chain combines TRBV6-1 with TRBJ1-4, with TRBD1 matching over 9 bases. This CDR3 spans 15 amino acids. Germline loops: CDR1 MNHNS, CDR2 SASEGT. J gave up 5 bases and V 2 bases, and 3 bases lay outside the gene matches. The CDR3 here is CASSELDRGNEKLFF. Written as DNA, the CDR3 is TGTGCCAGCAGTGAATTGGACAGGGGAAATGAAAAACTGTTTTTT.

The rearrangement joins TRBV6-1 to TRBJ2-7; tentative D call: TRBD1 (5 bases). The CDR3 consists of 15 residues. V lost 1 base, J lost 3 bases, and 13 bases lay in between. Germline V gene data show CDR1 as MNHNS and CDR2 as SASEGT. Here the CDR3 reads CASSEDDSPYYEQYF. The CDR3 DNA reads as TGTGCCAGCAGTGAAGATGACAGTCCTTACTACGAGCAGTACTTC.

The gene calls are TRBV9 and TRBJ1-1; 8 nucleotides align to TRBD1. Trimming at V came to 4 bases and at J to 1 base, leaving 3 bases not matched to a gene. Germline CDR1 reads SGDLS; CDR2 reads YYNGEE. This CDR3 has 14 amino acids. The CDR3 sequence: CASSPTGGNTEAFF. The CDR3 DNA reads as TGTGCCAGCAGCCCCACAGGGGGGAACACTGAAGCTTTCTTT.

This clone was observed a single time. The V call is TRBV27, the J call TRBJ1-6; maybe TRBD1 (6 bases). The germline V gene has CDR1 MNHEY and CDR2 SMNVEV (reference sequence). V was shortened by 3 bases and J by 4 bases, with 19 bases between the two germline ends. The CDR3 loop spans 18 amino acids. CDR3 DNA: TGTGCCAGCAGTTTTGCAGGGGTCAGCACCACTTATAATTCACCCCTCCACTTT. Its protein product is CASSFAGVSTTYNSPLHF.

The rearrangement joins TRBV12-5 to TRBJ2-7; the D gene is possibly TRBD2 (5 bases). The CDR3 covers 12 residues. V shed 4 bases and J shed 5 bases, with 9 bases lying between them. CDR1 is LGHNT, CDR2 FRNRAP, per germline. The CDR3 sequence: CASGSDLHEQYV. In nucleotides, the CDR3 is TGTGCTAGTGGTTCGGACTTACACGAGCAGTACGTC.

This clone was observed once. The rearrangement links TRBV2 to TRBJ1-1; TRBD1 might be the D (5 bases). The germline V gene has CDR1 SNHLY and CDR2 FYNNEI. The V and J ends lost 7 bases and 4 bases respectively, with 19 bases between them. The CDR3 spans 15 residues. CDR3 amino acids: CASTPPGGRTTEAFF. In DNA, the CDR3 is TGTGCCAGCACCCCCCCCGGGGGGAGGACCACTGAAGCTTTCTTT.

This rearrangement joins TRBV15 to TRBJ2-1; the D is unclear. CDR1 and CDR2 (germline): LNHNV, YYDKDF (reference sequence). The CDR3 totals 13 residues. V was clipped by 5 bases and J by 3 bases, with 8 bases between them. CDR3 bases: TGTGCCACCAGCCTTGCCAGCTACAATGAGCAGTTCTTC. Protein sequence: CATSLASYNEQFF.

The chain recombines TRBV19 with TRBJ2-1; 8 bases map to TRBD2. The CDR3 has 15 residues. Germline CDR1 LNHDA, CDR2 SQIVND (reference sequence). V lost 6 bases and J lost 8; bases outside the gene matches: 12. The CDR3, as DNA: TGTGCCAGTAGGTCGGGGACTAGAGGGTCCCATGAGCAGTTCTTC. Translated: CASRSGTRGSHEQFF.

This chain joins TRBV5-1 and TRBJ2-3; 11 bases match TRBD1. This CDR3 comprises 16 residues. J was trimmed by 1 base and V by 4 bases; bases with no gene match: 5. Germline-derived CDR1 and CDR2 are SGHRS and YFSETQ. Written as DNA, the CDR3 is TGCGCCAGCAGCACGGACAGGGGGCGCGGCACAGATACGCAGTATTTT. It is translated as CASSTDRGRGTDTQYF.

The chain uses TRBV6-5 and TRBJ2-2; D remains ambiguous. Trimming removed 4 bases from V and 6 bases from J, with 12 bases in between. The germline V gene has CDR1 MNHEY and CDR2 SVGAGI. There are 14 residues in the CDR3. The CDR3 here is CASSFSTPAGELFF. The DNA for the CDR3 is TGTGCCAGCAGTTTTAGCACCCCCGCCGGGGAGCTGTTTTTT.

This chain connects TRBV19 to TRBJ1-3, with D uncertain. Germline lookup yields CDR1 LNHDA and CDR2 SQIVND (reference sequence). Trimming removed 0 bases from V and 4 bases from J, with 10 bases in between. This CDR3 region has 15 residues. This CDR3 is CASSIDLWLGNTIYF. CDR3 DNA sequence: TGTGCCAGTAGTATAGATTTGTGGCTCGGAAACACCATATATTTT.

The sample holds a few counts of this clone. The junction differs from germline at one of its ends, possibly a read error. The chain is built from TRBV7-3 and TRBJ1-2, with 10 bases matching TRBD1. The CDR3 is 12 amino acids. In germline, CDR1 is SGHTA, CDR2 FQGTGA. The CDR3 protein is CASSSGQGIPLF. In DNA, the CDR3 is TGTGCCAGCAGCTCGGGACAGGGGATCCCCCTATTC. The entire variable domain, with the rest obtained from reference TRBV7-3 and TRBJ1-2, is as follows: GAGVSQTPSNKVTEKGKYVELRCDPISGHTALYWYRQSLGQGPEFLIYFQGTGAADDSGLPNDRFFAVRPEGSVSTLKIQRTERGDSAVYLCASSSGQGIPLFGSGTRLTVV.

This clone is a singleton in its sample. The chain links TRBV7-8 to TRBJ1-4; 7 nucleotides line up with TRBD1. CDR3 length: 14 residues. From germline, CDR1 is SGHVS and CDR2 FQNEAQ. Trimming cost V 6 bases and J 7 bases; bases outside gene matches: 8. CDR3 sequence reads: CASRLRGLGEKLFF. In DNA, the CDR3 is TGTGCCAGCAGACTTAGGGGGCTCGGTGAAAAACTGTTTTTT.

The chain uses TRBV2 and TRBJ1-1, with D perhaps TRBD1 (5 bases). V was clipped by 8 bases and J by 11 bases, with 12 bases between them. Germline loops: CDR1 SNHLY, CDR2 FYNNEI. The CDR3 loop spans 10 amino acids. This CDR3 is CASAGSGAFF. The CDR3 nucleotides are TGTGCCAGCGCAGGGTCTGGTGCTTTCTTT. The whole variable domain, filled in from reference TRBV2 and TRBJ1-1, reads EPEVTQTPSHQVTQMGQEVILRCVPISNHLYFYWYRQILGQKVEFLVSFYNNEISEKSEIFDDQFSVERPDGSNFTLKIRSTKLEDSAMYFCASAGSGAFFGQGTRLTVV.

This chain joins TRBV27 and TRBJ2-5; 11 bases map to TRBD2. V shed 3 bases, J shed 3 bases, and the junction held 9 bases outside the gene matches. Looked up from germline, CDR1 is MNHEY and CDR2 is SMNVEV (reference sequence). This CDR3 contains 17 residues. CDR3 in amino acids: CASSFTPSGGSEETQYF. The CDR3 nucleotides are TGTGCCAGCAGTTTTACGCCTAGCGGGGGGTCAGAAGAGACCCAGTACTTC.

The chain employs TRBV7-3 and TRBJ1-5; D is unclear. The length of the CDR3 is 10 residues. The germline V gene encodes CDR1 SGHTA and CDR2 FQGTGA. In nucleotides, the CDR3 is TGTGAGCGAGGTGGTAAGCCCCAGCATTTT. It encodes CERGGKPQHF. The whole variable domain, filled in from reference TRBV7-3 and TRBJ1-5, reads GAGVSQTPSNKVTEKGKYVELRCDPISGHTALYWYRQSLGQGPEFLIYFQGTGAADDSGLPNDRFFAVRPEGSVSTLKIQRTERGDSAVYLCERGGKPQHFGDGTRLSIL.

The gene calls are TRBV3-1 (or the pseudogene TRBV3-2) and TRBJ1-5; D call uncertain. Trimming took 0 bases from V and 7 from J, leaving 7 bases between them. Germline-derived CDR1 and CDR2 are LGHDT and YNNKEL (reference sequence). The CDR3 length is 13 residues. CDR3 nucleotide sequence: TGTGCCAGCAGCCAAGATTCGGGGCAGCCCCAGCATTTT. It specifies CASSQDSGQPQHF.

V and J are TRBV6-5 and TRBJ1-1, with D tentatively TRBD1 (6 bases). V lost 7 bases and J 2 bases, leaving 17 bases between the germline ends. Per the germline V gene, CDR1 is MNHEY and CDR2 is SVGAGI. CDR3 length: 15 residues. In DNA, the CDR3 is TGTGCCAGCAAAGGAGTGCAGGGGTACAACACTGAAGCTTTCTTT. Translating it yields CASKGVQGYNTEAFF.

The CDR3 loop reads CASSSPGGATNYGYTF. The CDR3 DNA follows: TGTGCCAGCAGTTCCCCGGGTGGAGCCACTAACTATGGCTACACCTTC. V and J are TRBV28 and TRBJ1-2; D is unclear. The V gene's germline CDR1 is MDHEN and CDR2 SYDVKM. Deletions cut 4 bases from V and 0 bases from J, with 15 bases between. The CDR3 is made up of 16 amino acids.

J is TRBJ1-5 and V is TRBV19; a weak D match, TRBD1 (6 bases). Trimming cost V 5 bases and J 5 bases, with 16 bases left between them. Per the germline V gene, CDR1 is LNHDA and CDR2 is SQIVND (reference sequence). This CDR3 is built from 15 residues. CDR3 residues: CASSGTGPSHQPQHF. As DNA, the CDR3 is TGTGCCAGTAGTGGTACAGGGCCAAGTCATCAGCCCCAGCATTTT.

V gene TRBV14 combines with J gene TRBJ2-7, with a weak D call TRBD1 (6 bases). The CDR3 length is 18 residues. Trimming cost V 6 bases and J 4 bases, with 28 bases left between them. Germline V gene data show CDR1 as SGHDN and CDR2 as FVKESK. The chain's CDR3 is CASRQPGNRVAITYEQYV. CDR3 DNA sequence: TGTGCCAGCAGACAACCCGGTAACAGGGTTGCGATCACATACGAGCAGTACGTC.